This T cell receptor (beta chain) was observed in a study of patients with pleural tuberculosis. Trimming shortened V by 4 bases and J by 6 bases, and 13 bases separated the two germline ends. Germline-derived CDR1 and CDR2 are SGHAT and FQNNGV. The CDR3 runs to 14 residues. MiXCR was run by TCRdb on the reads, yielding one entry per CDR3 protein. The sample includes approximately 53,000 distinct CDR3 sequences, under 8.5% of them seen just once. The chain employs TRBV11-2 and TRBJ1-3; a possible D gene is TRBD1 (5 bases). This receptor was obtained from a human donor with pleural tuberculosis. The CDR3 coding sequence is TGTGCCAGCAGCTATAGGACACTAAAAAACACCATATATTTT. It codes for CASSYRTLKNTIYF.